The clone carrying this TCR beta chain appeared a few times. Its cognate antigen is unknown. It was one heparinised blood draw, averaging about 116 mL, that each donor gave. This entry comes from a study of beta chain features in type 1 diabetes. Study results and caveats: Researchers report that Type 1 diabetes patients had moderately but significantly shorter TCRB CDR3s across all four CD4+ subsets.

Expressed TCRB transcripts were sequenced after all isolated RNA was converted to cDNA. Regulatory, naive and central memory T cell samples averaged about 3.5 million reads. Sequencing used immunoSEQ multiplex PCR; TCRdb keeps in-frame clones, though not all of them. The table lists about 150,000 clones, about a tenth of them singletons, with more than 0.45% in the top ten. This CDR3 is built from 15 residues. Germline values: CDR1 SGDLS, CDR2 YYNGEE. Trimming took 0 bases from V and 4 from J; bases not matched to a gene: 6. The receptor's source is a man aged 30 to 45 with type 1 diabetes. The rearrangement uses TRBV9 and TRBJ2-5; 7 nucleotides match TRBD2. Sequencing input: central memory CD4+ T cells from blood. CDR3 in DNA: TGTGCCAGCAGCGTAGATCAGGGAGGGGTAGAGACCCAGTACTTC. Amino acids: CASSVDQGGVETQYF.